The 10 T cell receptor beta chains below were found in one sample sequenced in a study of control samples from healthy donors and cancer patients. Method: immunoSEQ multiplex PCR; TCRdb's copy keeps in-frame clones and lacks some. The sample carries 100,000 to 150,000 clones, 70% to 90% recorded once. The sample comprised blood. Receptor source: a man over 45 in good health.

V and J are TRBV2 and TRBJ1-6; 8 bases are shared with TRBD1. Germline CDR1 SNHLY, CDR2 FYNNEI. This CDR3 spans 15 amino acids. Unmatched junction bases numbered 8, after V lost 7 bases and J lost 6 bases. In DNA, the CDR3 is TGTGCCAGCATCCTGGCGGGACAGGTTAATTCACCCCTCCACTTT. Amino acids: CASILAGQVNSPLHF.

The genes are TRBV7-8 and TRBJ1-2; no definite D call. The CDR3 contains 14 residues. Trimming took 4 bases from V and 1 from J, leaving 10 bases between them. In germline, CDR1 is SGHVS, CDR2 FQNEAQ. The CDR3 protein is CASSYVGVNYGYTF. The CDR3 DNA follows: TGTGCCAGCAGCTATGTGGGAGTTAACTATGGCTACACCTTC.

The chain joins TRBV29-1 to TRBJ2-7; TRBD1 matches at 9 bases. CDR3 length: 13 amino acids. CDR1 SQVTM and CDR2 ANQGSEA come from the germline V gene. With V trimmed by 7 bases and J by 2 bases, 6 bases remained unmatched. The CDR3 DNA reads as TGCAGCGGCCGGGACAGGGAAACCTACGAGCAGTACTTC. Its protein product is CSGRDRETYEQYF.

The chain employs TRBV5-4 and TRBJ1-4, with TRBD1 as a possible D gene (6 bases). The CDR3 is made up of 16 amino acids. Germline CDR1 SGHNT, CDR2 YYREEE (reference sequence). Trimming removed 5 bases from V and 4 bases from J, with 18 bases in between. The CDR3 region has the DNA TGTGCCAGCAGTTTTCGATCGGGACACCTTAATGAAAAACTGTTTTTT. Encoded protein: CASSFRSGHLNEKLFF.

This chain joins TRBV13 and TRBJ1-1; D call uncertain. There are 15 residues in the CDR3. The ends were cut back, 0 bases at V and 0 bases at J, with 8 bases in the middle. Germline CDR1 and CDR2: PRHDT and FYEKMQ (reference sequence). This CDR3 reads CASSLGSSLNTEAFF. Written as DNA, the CDR3 is TGTGCCAGCAGCTTAGGAAGCAGCCTGAACACTGAAGCTTTCTTT. Variable domain in full (rest from reference TRBV13 and TRBJ1-1): AAGVIQSPRHLIKEKRETATLKCYPIPRHDTVYWYQQGPGQDPQFLISFYEKMQSDKGSIPDRFSAQQFSDYHSELNMSSLELGDSALYFCASSLGSSLNTEAFFGQGTRLTVV.

The V gene is TRBV30, the J gene TRBJ1-5; no definite D call. This CDR3 spans 14 amino acids. V was pared by 3 bases and J by 5 bases, with 14 bases between. The V gene's germline CDR1 is GTSNPN and CDR2 SVGIG (reference sequence). This CDR3 is CAWSRLGSHQPQHF. Here the CDR3 DNA reads TGTGCCTGGAGCCGACTGGGATCCCATCAGCCCCAGCATTTT.

CDR3 DNA: TGCGCCAGCAGCTTGGCTGAGGAAGGAAACACCATATATTTT. Protein sequence: CASSLAEEGNTIYF. The V call is TRBV5-1, the J call TRBJ1-3; D call uncertain. Trimming shortened V by 0 bases and J by 4 bases, and 8 bases separated the two germline ends. The CDR3 extends over 14 amino acids. From germline, CDR1 is SGHRS and CDR2 YFSETQ.

The chain combines TRBV30 with TRBJ1-2; D ambiguous. The germline CDR1 and CDR2 sequences are GTSNPN and SVGIG (reference sequence). V was trimmed by 0 bases and J by 10 bases, leaving 18 bases between them. The CDR3 sequence is 14 residues long. CDR3 nucleotides: TGTGCCTGGAGTGTTCCACAGCCCTTCAAACCCTACACCTTC. It is translated as CAWSVPQPFKPYTF.

The rearrangement links TRBV6-6 to TRBJ1-6, with TRBD1 matching over 8 bases. V lost 2 bases and J lost 10; bases outside the gene matches: 10. This CDR3 contains 16 residues. The V gene's germline CDR1 is MNHNY and CDR2 SVGAGI (reference sequence). The CDR3 reads CASSYERTGGNSPLHF. In DNA, the CDR3 is TGTGCCAGCAGTTACGAAAGAACAGGGGGGAACTCACCCCTCCACTTT.

This clone was seen a few times. The CDR3 reads CASRGLVATGELFF. The CDR3 DNA reads TGTGCCAGCAGGGGACTAGTAGCCACCGGGGAGCTGTTTTTT. This sequence joins TRBV2 and TRBJ2-2; TRBD2 aligns across 8 bases. V gave up 6 bases and J gave up 4 bases; unmatched junction bases: 4. This CDR3 is built from 14 residues. Germline CDR1 and CDR2: SNHLY and FYNNEI.